This TCR beta chain was sequenced during a study of CD8+ T cells in alopecia areata. Germline CDR1 is LNHDA and CDR2 is SQIVND (reference sequence). The ends were cut back, 3 bases at V and 0 bases at J, with 9 bases in the middle. The CDR3 covers 15 residues. Overall study findings and caveats: Scalp samples also yield sequences from resident alphabeta T cells of normal skin. Higher clonality than in normal scalp was seen in lesional scalp, especially alopecia totalis/universalis.

In each case, RNA was isolated and then reverse transcribed into cDNA as the sequencing template. Clones were read by immunoSEQ multiplex PCR, and TCRdb kept only the in-frame ones, dropping some. The data contain 50,000 to 70,000 clones, 44% of them singletons. Collection of lesional scalp punch biopsies and peripheral blood was performed in alopecia areata patients. Regarding this clone: Its target is unknown.

The TCR sequence derives from a human donor with alopecia areata. The sequencing input was NKG2D-low CD8+ T cells sorted from blood. V gene TRBV19 combines with J gene TRBJ2-1; D is undetermined. The CDR3 DNA reads TGTGCCAGTAGTATTGTCCGGAGCTCCTACAATGAGCAGTTCTTC. This gives the protein CASSIVRSSYNEQFF.